This is a list of T cell receptor beta chains from one sample in a study of blood T cells in healthy people across ages. MiXCR, run by TCRdb on the 5' RACE reads, gives a single entry per CDR3 protein. The table has approximately 1.5 million distinct CDR3 sequences, roughly a third seen once. Sequenced material: blood. The receptors here all came from a woman aged 30 to 39 in good health. Each CDR3 is given without its conserved first and last residue. The order of the fields is V gene, J gene, CDR3 protein.

TRBV4-1	TRBJ1-2	ASSQEGFGGYT
TRBV24-1	TRBJ2-7	ATSDRRGGEQY
TRBV6-1	TRBJ1-2	ASTKGRSYGYT
TRBV20-1	TRBJ1-6	SARGDMYSPLH
TRBV7-3	TRBJ1-1	ASSRSSDTEAF
TRBV7-6	TRBJ1-1	ASSLEARARGTEAF
TRBV7-9	TRBJ2-1	ASSFISGTSVNEQF
TRBV7-9	TRBJ1-5	ASSLGAGQGSQPQH
TRBV6-6	TRBJ1-4	ASGDRQGAEKLF
TRBV2	TRBJ1-2	ASRVGPLTGTYGYT
TRBV3-1	TRBJ2-1	ASSPFVSSYNEQF
TRBV27	TRBJ1-1	ASSLLFGSRENTEAF
TRBV2	TRBJ2-5	ASRGQGETQY
TRBV7-2	TRBJ2-7	ASSLGGLGQY
TRBV12-3/TRBV12-4	TRBJ2-1	ASSWSGSSYNEQF
TRBV7-2	TRBJ2-7	ASSLRTRPYEQY
TRBV4-1	TRBJ1-5	ASSQQLGDNQPQH
TRBV4-2	TRBJ1-2	ASSPEKSADCGYT
TRBV2	TRBJ2-5	ASSDWLIQETQY
TRBV30	TRBJ2-1	AWSAPTGSRGEQF
TRBV4-1	TRBJ2-3	ASSQVGREKKSTDTQY
TRBV12-3/TRBV12-4	TRBJ2-5	ASSGPLTAFQETQY
TRBV5-1	TRBJ2-7	ASSLGLAGALLDEQY
TRBV3-1	TRBJ1-1	ASSRGIGAEAF
TRBV7-6	TRBJ1-4	ASSFTGGSNEKLF
TRBV9	TRBJ2-1	ASSDRDGPVNEQF
TRBV5-1	TRBJ2-3	ASSLGQIHTDTQY
TRBV4-2	TRBJ2-1	ASSQAGLDNEQF
TRBV11-2	TRBJ2-5	ASRRTGTQETQY
TRBV24-1	TRBJ1-5	ATSGTGGGQPQH
TRBV5-5	TRBJ1-6	ASSPGGTGGSPLH
TRBV7-8	TRBJ2-3	ASNLGLAGGSGDTQY
TRBV10-3	TRBJ1-2	AISFSVTGLNT
TRBV11-2	TRBJ2-7	ASSPRLGQGPQSRPYEQY
TRBV2	TRBJ1-5	ASSGDRGNQPQH
TRBV27	TRBJ2-3	ATIADTQY
TRBV27	TRBJ1-4	ASSLEGRAREKLF
TRBV5-1	TRBJ2-1	ASSDGRVSYNEQF
TRBV27	TRBJ1-2	ASGRQGVTGGYT
TRBV12-3/TRBV12-4	TRBJ2-7	AGSGTLYYEQY
TRBV20-1	TRBJ1-2	SARETTGRNYGYT